This passage covers 5 T cell receptor beta chains from one sample sequenced in a study of cytomegalovirus exposure and HLA in healthy donors. Libraries were prepared by immunoSEQ multiplex PCR; TCRdb keeps only in-frame clonotypes and omits some of them. This sample yields about 110,000 clones, of which around 82% are seen a single time; 3% to 3.5% belongs to the top ten. What was sequenced was PBMCs. All receptors come from a woman aged 18 to 35 in good health and CMV-seronegative.

V gene TRBV19 combines with J gene TRBJ2-7; D is perhaps TRBD1 (6 bases). CDR1 and CDR2 (germline): LNHDA, SQIVND (reference sequence). This CDR3 region has 13 residues. With 6 bases removed from V and 12 bases from J, the gap between germline ends came to 21 bases. As DNA, the CDR3 is TGTGCCAGTAGCCTAGAAGTTCGGACAGAACTGTACTTC. This gives the protein CASSLEVRTELYF. Variable domain in full (rest from reference TRBV19 and TRBJ2-7): DGGITQSPKYLFRKEGQNVTLSCEQNLNHDAMYWYRQDPGQGLRLIYYSQIVNDFQKGDIAEGYSVSREKKESFPLTVTSAQKNPTAFYLCASSLEVRTELYFGPGTRLTVT.

V and J are TRBV5-6 and TRBJ2-6; a weak D match, TRBD2 (5 bases). Germline lookup yields CDR1 SGHDT and CDR2 YYEEEE. V lost 4 bases to trimming and J lost 2 bases, with 10 bases between them. This CDR3 region has 15 residues. As DNA, the CDR3 is TGTGCCAGCAGCACCGGGGTGACTGGGGCCAACGTCCTGACTTTC. Translating gives CASSTGVTGANVLTF.

V is TRBV7-3 and J is TRBJ2-1; TRBD1 aligns across 8 bases. This CDR3 is built from 12 residues. Germline V gene data show CDR1 as SGHTA and CDR2 as FQGTGA. J was trimmed by 8 bases and V by 5 bases; bases with no gene match: 2. CDR3 coding DNA: TGTGCCAGCAGCGGACAGGGTGATGAGCAGTTCTTC. Translated: CASSGQGDEQFF.

The chain joins TRBV5-1 to TRBJ1-3; D possibly corresponds to TRBD1 (5 bases). Germline-derived CDR1 and CDR2 are SGHRS and YFSETQ. Between the trimmed V and J ends, which lost 5 bases and 0 bases, there was a span of 9 bases. The CDR3 consists of 14 residues. This CDR3 is CASRAGPSGNTIYF. The CDR3 DNA reads TGCGCCAGCAGGGCAGGGCCCTCTGGAAACACCATATATTTT.

The V gene is TRBV19, the J gene TRBJ1-5; TRBD1 agrees at 9 bases. Trimming cost V 5 bases and J 5 bases; bases outside gene matches: 10. This CDR3 has 16 residues. Germline assignment: CDR1 LNHDA and CDR2 SQIVND (reference sequence). The DNA for the CDR3 is TGTGCCAGTAGTCAGGGGGTGAGGGACAGGGATCAGCCCCAGCATTTT. Translated, it gives CASSQGVRDRDQPQHF. Together with reference TRBV19 and TRBJ1-5, the CDR3 gives the full variable domain: DGGITQSPKYLFRKEGQNVTLSCEQNLNHDAMYWYRQDPGQGLRLIYYSQIVNDFQKGDIAEGYSVSREKKESFPLTVTSAQKNPTAFYLCASSQGVRDRDQPQHFGDGTRLSIL.